This record looks at one TCR beta chain sequence and its context. V lost 4 bases and J 2 bases, leaving 12 bases between the germline ends. Per germline, CDR1 MNHNS and CDR2 SASEGT. This CDR3 is built from 15 residues. These data come from a study of monozygotic twins with cystic fibrosis. Some clones are missing from TCRdb's copy, which holds only in-frame ones; the method was immunoSEQ multiplex PCR. The data contain roughly 4,600 clones, about 96% of them singletons. Sequencing was performed on blood. The V and J genes are TRBV6-1 and TRBJ2-1, with D possibly being TRBD1 (5 bases). The clonotype was recovered from a boy younger than 10 with cystic fibrosis. CDR3 sequence: CASSADTQAYNEQFF. The CDR3 DNA sequence: TGTGCCAGCAGTGCGGACACCCAAGCCTACAATGAGCAGTTCTTC.